Described below is a single T cell receptor beta chain sequence and its context. Data came from immunoSEQ multiplex PCR; TCRdb stores just in-frame clones and leaves some out. The data show around 230,000 clones, with around 87% seen just once and about 3.3% held by the top ten. Germline loops: CDR1 WNHNN, CDR2 SYGVQD (reference sequence). The CDR3 spans 14 residues. The germline V and J ends were trimmed by 8 bases and 6 bases, with 17 bases remaining between them. This specimen comes from a study of blood T cell repertoires in COVID-19. Background on the study: Acute-phase and convalescent COVID-19 samples originated in the United States, Italy and Spain. In each case, the material was cDNA or gDNA derived from T cells, B-cell-depleted T cells, or PBMCs.

Recruits, aged about 18 to 95 years, lived in 24 US areas. Categorization into cohorts depended on clinical history that participants reported. Specimen: PBMCs or T cells enriched from blood (not recorded which). The source of this sequence is a woman aged 40 to 50 with acute COVID-19. The chain combines TRBV10-1 with TRBJ2-4; weak D call: TRBD1 (6 bases). This CDR3 is CASPKVQGRNIQYF. CDR3 coding DNA: TGCGCCAGCCCGAAAGTACAGGGAAGAAACATTCAGTACTTC.